This T cell receptor beta chain was identified during a study of T cell responses to AZD1222 COVID-19 vaccine. Overall study results and limits: Epitopes outside B.1.351 and B.1.1.7 mutated regions reportedly drew nearly half of spike TCRs. None of the repertoires were sampled until the peak T cell response had passed. Receipt of two AZD1222 doses was followed by a rise in Spike-specific TCR breadth and depth.

Assay: immunoSEQ multiplex PCR; the TCRdb copy retains only in-frame clones and omits some. The table lists around 78,000 clones, 75% to 90% of them singletons. Trimming stripped 7 bases from V and 10 bases from J, with 22 bases between. The CDR3 runs 15 residues. Looked up from germline, CDR1 is MNHEY and CDR2 is SVGAGI. Regarding this clone: As yet, its antigen is unknown.

The sample consisted of peripheral blood, taken on day 0 of AZD1222 vaccination. The gene calls are TRBV6-5 and TRBJ1-4; the D is unclear. This TCR was recovered from an adult in good health. The CDR3 loop reads CASTTRTLAGGKLFF. In DNA, the CDR3 is TGTGCCAGCACCACTCGGACCCTCGCGGGAGGAAAACTGTTTTTT.